The 31 T cell receptor beta chains reported below all come from one sample, sequenced in a study of T cells in Graves' hyperthyroidism and ophthalmopathy. TCR beta CDR3 regions were amplified from RNA transcripts. The study used the HTBI primer set for a first-round RT-PCR of the TCR CDR3. TCRdb reprocessed the multiplex PCR reads via MiXCR and lists one record per CDR3 protein. The repertoire holds approximately 630,000 distinct CDR3 sequences, with about a sixth as singletons. Sequences were obtained from blood. The receptors stem from a woman in her twenties or thirties with Graves' hyperthyroidism.

This chain links TRBV7-3 with TRBJ1-5, with 9 bases matching TRBD1. Germline CDR1 and CDR2: SGHTA and FQGTGA. CDR3 length: 13 residues. V shed 5 bases, J shed 7 bases, and the junction held 3 bases outside the gene matches. This chain's CDR3 is CASSTDRGQPQHF. The CDR3 DNA reads TGTGCCAGCAGCACAGACAGGGGGCAGCCCCAGCATTTT. Filled out from reference TRBV7-3 and TRBJ1-5, the complete variable domain reads GAGVSQTPSNKVTEKGKYVELRCDPISGHTALYWYRQSLGQGPEFLIYFQGTGAADDSGLPNDRFFAVRPEGSVSTLKIQRTERGDSAVYLCASSTDRGQPQHFGDGTRLSIL.

This clonotype occurred many times. The chain combines TRBV30 with TRBJ1-2, with D hard to call. The CDR3 is made up of 13 amino acids. The V gene lost 7 bases and the J gene lost 0 bases, with 12 bases spanning the gap. Germline CDR1 is GTSNPN and CDR2 is SVGIG (reference sequence). The CDR3 sequence: CASNPKSNYGYTF. As DNA, the CDR3 is TGTGCCTCCAACCCGAAGTCTAACTATGGCTACACCTTC.

This chain uses TRBV11-2 with TRBJ2-1; 9 positions match TRBD1. Germline V lookup: CDR1 SGHAT, CDR2 FQNNGV. This CDR3 is built from 15 residues. Unmatched junction bases numbered 6, after V lost 5 bases and J lost 4 bases. CDR3 DNA sequence: TGTGCCAGCAGCGGAGGGACAGGGTTTTACAATGAGCAGTTCTTC. Amino acid sequence: CASSGGTGFYNEQFF.

This clonotype was seen repeatedly, ten times or more. The J gene is TRBJ2-1, the V gene TRBV28, with TRBD2 matching 8 bases. Trimming cost V 2 bases and J 9 bases; bases outside gene matches: 6. The CDR3 has 14 residues. CDR1 is MDHEN, CDR2 SYDVKM, per germline. The chain's CDR3 is CASSLTGGPREQFF. DNA of the CDR3: TGTGCCAGCAGTTTAACGGGAGGGCCACGTGAGCAGTTCTTC.

The sample holds a few counts of this clonotype. The chain recombines TRBV5-5 with TRBJ2-5; D call uncertain. The CDR3 runs to 15 residues. In germline, CDR1 is SGHKS, CDR2 YYEKEE (reference sequence). V was trimmed by 4 bases and J by 1 base, leaving 14 bases between them. CDR3 in amino acids: CASSPPPSSQETQYF. The DNA of the CDR3 is TGTGCCAGCAGCCCGCCCCCGTCTAGCCAAGAGACCCAGTACTTC.

The rearrangement uses TRBV4-1 and TRBJ1-2; D unresolved. This CDR3 is built from 13 residues. In germline, CDR1 is MGHRA, CDR2 YSYEKL. V lost 0 bases and J lost 13, with 15 bases in between. The CDR3: CASSQDPGWSGTF. In DNA form, the CDR3 reads TGCGCCAGCAGCCAAGATCCGGGGTGGTCGGGCACCTTC.

This clonotype has a count of ten or more. V gene TRBV3-1 combines with J gene TRBJ2-5, with 9 positions matching TRBD2. After removal of 4 bases from V and 4 bases from J, the junction contained 10 bases not matched to a gene. CDR1 is LGHDT, CDR2 YNNKEL, per germline (reference sequence). CDR3 length: 16 amino acids. Here the CDR3 DNA reads TGTGCCAGCAGCCTTGGGGCAGCTAGCGGGATAGAGACCCAGTACTTC. Protein product: CASSLGAASGIETQYF.

In its sample, this clonotype was seen many times. This rearrangement joins TRBV6-1 to TRBJ2-7; TRBD2 might be the D (5 bases). Germline V gives CDR1 MNHNS, CDR2 SASEGT. V lost 5 bases, J lost 3 bases, and 20 bases lay in between. This CDR3 spans 16 amino acids. The CDR3 coding sequence is TGTGCCAGCAGTTACGGCACTCCGGGAACAATCTACGAGCAGTACTTC. Protein sequence: CASSYGTPGTIYEQYF.

This clonotype showed up many times. V gene TRBV6-1 combines with J gene TRBJ1-1; D possibly corresponds to TRBD1 (5 bases). CDR3 length equals 15 residues. The V and J ends lost 2 bases and 5 bases respectively, with 15 bases between them. Germline V CDR1 and CDR2: MNHNS, SASEGT. CDR3 residues: CASSEWGGLVTEAFF. The CDR3 nucleotides are TGTGCCAGCAGTGAATGGGGGGGATTAGTAACTGAAGCTTTCTTT.

The chain has TRBV19 and TRBJ2-7, with 9 bases fitting TRBD1. The CDR3 extends over 14 amino acids. CDR1 is LNHDA, CDR2 SQIVND, per germline (reference sequence). V was clipped by 5 bases and J by 2 bases; unmatched bases: 4. The CDR3 DNA reads TGTGCCAGTAGTCCGTGGACAGGGGCCTACGAGCAGTACTTC. Residues: CASSPWTGAYEQYF.

The V gene is TRBV2, the J gene TRBJ2-4; perhaps TRBD1 as D (6 bases). This CDR3 comprises 13 residues. V was trimmed by 8 bases and J by 0 bases, leaving 8 bases between them. Germline CDR1 and CDR2: SNHLY and FYNNEI. CDR3 protein: CASRTVAKNIQYF. In DNA, the CDR3 is TGTGCCAGCCGGACAGTAGCCAAAAACATTCAGTACTTC.

This clonotype was recorded at least ten times. The chain uses TRBV11-2 and TRBJ2-4; D is undetermined. Looked up from germline, CDR1 is SGHAT and CDR2 is FQNNGV. The CDR3 is made up of 16 amino acids. Trimming stripped 1 base from V and 7 bases from J, with 17 bases between. CDR3 sequence: CASSLGNSPVANIQYF. CDR3 bases: TGTGCCAGCAGCTTAGGCAATTCCCCGGTGGCTAACATTCAGTACTTC.

At least ten counts were recorded for this clonotype. The chain uses TRBV6-2 or TRBV6-3 and TRBJ2-2; D unclear. This CDR3 is built from 13 residues. Germline V gene data show CDR1 as MNHEY and CDR2 as SVGEGT. Trimming cost V 1 base and J 1 base, with 1 base left between them. The CDR3 sequence is CASSYLNTGELFF. CDR3 coding DNA: TGTGCCAGCAGTTACTTGAACACCGGGGAGCTGTTTTTT.

This clonotype came up many times. V gene TRBV28 combines with J gene TRBJ2-2; TRBD2 aligns across 7 bases. There are 15 residues in the CDR3. The ends lost 3 bases at V and 0 bases at J; junction bases unmatched: 1. Germline CDR1 reads MDHEN; CDR2 reads SYDVKM. The CDR3 sequence is CASSFLAANTGELFF. In DNA form, the CDR3 reads TGTGCCAGCAGTTTCCTAGCGGCGAACACCGGGGAGCTGTTTTTT.

As to this clonotype: This could be a read error, since a much larger clone is one nucleotide away. The CDR3 DNA reads as TGCAGCATTGAAGGCCGGATGGGGGCTAGCGGAGTCTACGAGCAGTACTTC. This gives the protein CSIEGRMGASGVYEQYF. This chain uses TRBV29-1 with TRBJ2-7; maybe TRBD2 (7 bases). CDR1 and CDR2 from the germline V gene are SQVTM and ANQGSEA. This CDR3 is 17 amino acids long.

This clonotype was counted ten times or more. The chain employs TRBV7-2 and TRBJ2-2, with 8 bases aligning to TRBD1. The V gene's germline CDR1 is SGHTA and CDR2 FQGNSA. The CDR3 spans 18 residues. Trimming cost V 2 bases and J 0 bases; bases outside gene matches: 8. Here the CDR3 DNA reads TGTGCCAGCAGCTTACGACAGGGGTCGAATCCGAACACCGGGGAGCTGTTTTTT. It yields the protein CASSLRQGSNPNTGELFF.

This rearrangement joins TRBV19 to TRBJ1-5, with TRBD1 matching over 10 bases. The CDR3 runs 14 residues. Trimming cost V 8 bases and J 4 bases; bases outside gene matches: 5. The germline gives CDR1 LNHDA, CDR2 SQIVND (reference sequence). The CDR3 DNA follows: TGTGCCAGTGTGCCGGGACAGGGGAATCAGCCCCAGCATTTT. As protein: CASVPGQGNQPQHF.

This clonotype was counted ten times or more. V and J are TRBV2 and TRBJ2-1; D might be TRBD2 (5 bases). Per germline, CDR1 SNHLY and CDR2 FYNNEI. V was shortened by 3 bases and J by 6 bases, with 6 bases between the two germline ends. The CDR3 consists of 12 residues. The CDR3 DNA reads as TGTGCCAGCAGTGATGGGAGCAATGAGCAGTTCTTC. Protein sequence: CASSDGSNEQFF.

This clonotype was picked up a small number of times. The genes are TRBV29-1 and TRBJ1-2; a weak D match, TRBD1 (5 bases). The CDR3 totals 13 residues. The germline CDR1 and CDR2 sequences are SQVTM and ANQGSEA. Trimming removed 7 bases from V and 7 bases from J, with 19 bases in between. In DNA form, the CDR3 reads TGCAGCGCTACCGGGACCGCTCGCATTGGCTACACCTTC. This codes for CSATGTARIGYTF.

The chain joins TRBV5-4 to TRBJ1-4; 7 positions match TRBD1. The CDR3 is 15 amino acids. The J segment lost 5 bases and the V segment lost 0 bases, leaving 4 bases of the junction unmatched. From germline, CDR1 is SGHNT and CDR2 YYREEE (reference sequence). The CDR3 bases are TGTGCCAGCAGCTTGGTAGGGGACAGCAATGAAAAACTGTTTTTT. Amino acids: CASSLVGDSNEKLFF.

This clonotype was found a few times. The chain is built from TRBV11-1 and TRBJ2-7; D unresolved. Germline CDR1 is SGHAT and CDR2 is FQDESV (reference sequence). This CDR3 comprises 15 residues. Trimming removed 3 bases at V and 3 bases at J, with 15 bases between. This CDR3 is CASSFGSYRGYEQYF. DNA for the CDR3: TGTGCCAGCAGCTTCGGCAGCTATAGAGGCTACGAGCAGTACTTC.

There are many counts of this clonotype. CDR3 amino acids: CASSLSGSHEQYF. Written as DNA, the CDR3 is TGTGCCAGCAGTTTATCCGGGAGCCACGAGCAGTACTTC. The rearrangement uses TRBV28 and TRBJ2-7; the D gene is possibly TRBD2 (6 bases). Germline CDR1 is MDHEN and CDR2 is SYDVKM. The CDR3 consists of 13 residues. The V and J ends lost 1 base and 5 bases respectively, with 9 bases between them.

In this sample, this clonotype turned up many times. The rearrangement uses TRBV30 and TRBJ1-1, with D perhaps matching TRBD1 (6 bases). Germline lookup yields CDR1 GTSNPN and CDR2 SVGIG (reference sequence). This CDR3 comprises 17 residues. Trimming cost V 4 bases and J 0 bases, with 21 bases left between them. The DNA of the CDR3 is TGTGCCTGGACCACGTTTGCGGGGGCGCGAATGAACACTGAAGCTTTCTTT. Its translation: CAWTTFAGARMNTEAFF.

V usage is TRBV28 and J usage is TRBJ2-1; TRBD1 matches 9 bases. The V and J ends lost 6 bases and 10 bases, in that order; junction bases with no gene match: 13. This CDR3 has 15 residues. The germline gives CDR1 MDHEN, CDR2 SYDVKM. Here the CDR3 DNA reads TGTGCCAGCAGCGCCGAGGACAGGGGCCATCCCGAGCAGTTCTTC. Translating gives CASSAEDRGHPEQFF.

The sample holds a few counts of this clonotype. This could be a read error, since a much larger clone is one nucleotide away. The V gene is TRBV6-2 or TRBV6-3, the J gene TRBJ2-5; tentatively, D is TRBD1 or TRBD2 (6 bases each). Germline CDR1 and CDR2: MNHEY and SVGEGT. V was trimmed by 7 bases and J by 3 bases, leaving 15 bases between them. The CDR3 is made up of 14 amino acids. CDR3 nucleotides: TGTGCCAGCACCGCAGGGAGGACAGAAGAGACCCAGTACTTC. Its translation is CASTAGRTEETQYF.

The chain employs TRBV9 and TRBJ1-5, with D unclear. CDR3 size: 14 residues. The ends were cut back, 2 bases at V and 1 base at J, with 7 bases in the middle. Germline V CDR1 and CDR2: SGDLS, YYNGEE. The CDR3 loop is CASSVGTSNQPQHF. The CDR3 bases are TGTGCCAGCAGCGTTGGTACCAGCAATCAGCCCCAGCATTTT.

This clonotype was seen more than once but under ten times. The chain employs TRBV5-1 and TRBJ1-2; 7 positions agree with TRBD1. From germline, CDR1 is SGHRS and CDR2 YFSETQ. J gave up 7 bases and V 4 bases, and 13 bases lay outside the gene matches. CDR3 length: 15 residues. CDR3 residues: CASSHRTGVGVGYTF. The CDR3 DNA follows: TGCGCCAGCAGCCATCGGACAGGAGTCGGCGTTGGCTACACCTTC.

This clonotype appeared many times. This rearrangement joins TRBV28 to TRBJ2-7; 10 bases line up with TRBD2. This CDR3 is 17 amino acids long. Germline CDR1 reads MDHEN; CDR2 reads SYDVKM. V trimming: 5 bases; J trimming: 1 base; junction bases outside the gene matches: 11. CDR3 bases: TGTGCCAGCAGTATCGCTTATAGTAGCGGGAGGTCCTACGAGCAGTACTTC. Amino acid sequence: CASSIAYSSGRSYEQYF.

The V and J genes are TRBV11-1 and TRBJ2-7, with D perhaps matching TRBD1 (6 bases). The CDR3 has 15 amino acids. CDR1 and CDR2 from the germline V gene are SGHAT and FQDESV (reference sequence). The germline V and J ends were trimmed by 6 bases and 3 bases, with 18 bases remaining between them. CDR3 sequence reads: CASSYPGHTYYEQYF. The CDR3 DNA reads TGTGCCAGCAGTTATCCGGGACACACCTACTACGAGCAGTACTTC.

The chain's CDR3 is CASRYEQGGHQPQHF. The CDR3 nucleotides read TGTGCCAGTAGATATGAGCAGGGAGGGCATCAGCCCCAGCATTTT. The chain links TRBV19 to TRBJ1-5, with TRBD1 as a possible D gene (5 bases). Trimming removed 6 bases at V and 5 bases at J, with 17 bases between. The CDR3 is 15 residues long. CDR1 LNHDA and CDR2 SQIVND come from the germline V gene (reference sequence). The full variable domain, rest sourced from reference TRBV19 and TRBJ1-5, is DGGITQSPKYLFRKEGQNVTLSCEQNLNHDAMYWYRQDPGQGLRLIYYSQIVNDFQKGDIAEGYSVSREKKESFPLTVTSAQKNPTAFYLCASRYEQGGHQPQHFGDGTRLSIL.

The chain joins TRBV7-2 to TRBJ1-5, with TRBD1 as a possible D gene (5 bases). Trimming took off 3 bases at V and 1 base at J, with 16 bases between the two ends. Germline V lookup: CDR1 SGHTA, CDR2 FQGNSA. The CDR3 has 17 amino acids. The CDR3 region has the DNA TGTGCCAGCAGCTTGGGGGGGGGGGGGGGGAGCAATCAGCCCCAGCATTTT. This codes for CASSLGGGGGSNQPQHF.